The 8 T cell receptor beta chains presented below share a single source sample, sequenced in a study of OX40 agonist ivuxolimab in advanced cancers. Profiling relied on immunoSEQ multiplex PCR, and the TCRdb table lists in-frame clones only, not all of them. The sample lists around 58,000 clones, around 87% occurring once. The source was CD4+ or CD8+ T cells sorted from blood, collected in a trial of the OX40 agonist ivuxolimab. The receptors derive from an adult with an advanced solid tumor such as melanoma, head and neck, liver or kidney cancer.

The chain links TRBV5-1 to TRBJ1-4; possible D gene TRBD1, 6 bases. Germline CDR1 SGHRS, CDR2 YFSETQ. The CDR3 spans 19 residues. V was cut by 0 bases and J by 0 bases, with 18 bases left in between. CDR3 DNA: TGCGCCAGCAGCTTGGGGGGGGCCCTAGGGGCTGCAACTAATGAAAAACTGTTTTTT. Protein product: CASSLGGALGAATNEKLFF.

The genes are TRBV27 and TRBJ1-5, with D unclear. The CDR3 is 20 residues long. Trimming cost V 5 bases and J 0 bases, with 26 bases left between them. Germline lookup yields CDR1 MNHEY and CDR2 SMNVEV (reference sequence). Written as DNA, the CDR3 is TGTGCCAGCAGTGCCCAGGAGCTCCTAATCCGGACGGCTAGCAATCAGCCCCAGCATTTT. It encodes CASSAQELLIRTASNQPQHF.

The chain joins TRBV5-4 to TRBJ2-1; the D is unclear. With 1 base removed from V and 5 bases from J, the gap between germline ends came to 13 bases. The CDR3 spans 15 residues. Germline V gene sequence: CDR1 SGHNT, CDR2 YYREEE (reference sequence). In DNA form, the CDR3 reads TGTGCCAGCAGCTTGAGGGTATTGGCTCACAATGAGCAGTTCTTC. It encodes CASSLRVLAHNEQFF.

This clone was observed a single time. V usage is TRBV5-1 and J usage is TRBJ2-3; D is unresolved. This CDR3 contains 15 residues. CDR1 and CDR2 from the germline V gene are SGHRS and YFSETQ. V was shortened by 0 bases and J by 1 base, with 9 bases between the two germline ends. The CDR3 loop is CASSLAQQGTDTQYF. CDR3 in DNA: TGCGCCAGCAGCTTGGCACAGCAGGGCACAGATACGCAGTATTTT.

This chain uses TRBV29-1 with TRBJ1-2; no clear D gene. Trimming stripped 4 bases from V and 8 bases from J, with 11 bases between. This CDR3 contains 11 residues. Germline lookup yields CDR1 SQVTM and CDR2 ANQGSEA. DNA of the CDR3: TGCAGCGTTGCGGGGTTGGGGGGCTACACCTTC. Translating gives CSVAGLGGYTF.

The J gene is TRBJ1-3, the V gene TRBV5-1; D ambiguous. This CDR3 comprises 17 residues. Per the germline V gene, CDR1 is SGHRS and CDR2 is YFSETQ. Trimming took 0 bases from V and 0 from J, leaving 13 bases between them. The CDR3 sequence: CASSLDGTTYSGNTIYF. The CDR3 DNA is TGCGCCAGCAGCTTGGATGGCACCACTTACTCTGGAAACACCATATATTTT.

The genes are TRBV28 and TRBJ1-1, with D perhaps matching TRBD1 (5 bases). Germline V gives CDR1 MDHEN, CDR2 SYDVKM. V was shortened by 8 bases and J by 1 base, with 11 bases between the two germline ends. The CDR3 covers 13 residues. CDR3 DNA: TGTGCCAGCTGTACAACAGGGAACACTGAAGCTTTCTTT. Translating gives CASCTTGNTEAFF.

CDR3 residues: CASSGTHSYEQYF. The CDR3 bases are TGTGCCAGCAGTGGTACCCACTCCTACGAGCAGTACTTC. The chain uses TRBV25-1 and TRBJ2-7; D gene uncertain. V shed 4 bases and J shed 0 bases, with 7 bases lying between them. Per the germline V gene, CDR1 is MGHDK and CDR2 is SYGVNS. The CDR3 has 13 residues.